The clone carrying this TCR beta chain has ten or more counts. Its target is not known. The sample comes from a study of glioma-infiltrating T cells. The CDR3 sequence is 13 residues long. Germline values: CDR1 KGHDR, CDR2 SFDVKD. Trimming removed 4 bases at V and 4 bases at J, with 7 bases between. Using RNA template, CDR3s of TCR alpha and beta were amplified with iRepertoire arm-PCR. Tissue mRNA or PBMC total RNA, 100-400 ng, went into one-step reverse transcription and amplification. A single record per CDR3 protein comes from TCRdb applying MiXCR to the multiplex PCR reads. The table includes around 190,000 distinct CDR3 sequences, roughly 32% detected once. General study findings and limits: Tissue-blood divergence was below expectation in non-neoplastic patients, above in gliomas. Tissue and blood shared very few CDR3 sequences.

V gene TRBV24-1 combines with J gene TRBJ2-1, with unresolved D. The TCR comes from a human donor with low-grade glioma or glioblastoma, undergoing nonglioma brain surgery, or in good health (not recorded which). The sample taken for sequencing was glioma tissue, nonneoplastic brain tissue, or PBMCs (not recorded which). CDR3 loop: CATSETSYNEQFF. For the CDR3, the DNA is TGTGCCACCAGTGAAACAAGTTACAATGAGCAGTTCTTC.